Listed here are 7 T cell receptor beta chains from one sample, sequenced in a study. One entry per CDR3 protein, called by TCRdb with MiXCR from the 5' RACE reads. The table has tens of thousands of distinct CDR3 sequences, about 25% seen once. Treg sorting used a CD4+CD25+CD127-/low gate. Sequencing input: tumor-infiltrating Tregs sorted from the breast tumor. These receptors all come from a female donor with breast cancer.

CDR3 region: CASRHGGPQETQYF. CDR3 DNA sequence: TGTGCCAGCAGGCACGGGGGCCCCCAGGAGACCCAGTACTTC. The chain has TRBV6-6 and TRBJ2-5; the D gene could be TRBD1 or TRBD2 (6 bases each). The CDR3 loop spans 14 amino acids. Germline CDR1 reads MNHNY; CDR2 reads SVGAGI (reference sequence). Between the trimmed V and J ends, which lost 6 bases and 5 bases, there was a span of 16 bases.

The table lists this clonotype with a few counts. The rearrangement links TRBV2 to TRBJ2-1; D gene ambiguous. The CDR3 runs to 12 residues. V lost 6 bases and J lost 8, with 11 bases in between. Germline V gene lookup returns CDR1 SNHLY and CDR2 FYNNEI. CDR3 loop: CASRDIGDEQFF. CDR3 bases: TGTGCCAGCAGGGATATAGGCGATGAGCAGTTCTTC. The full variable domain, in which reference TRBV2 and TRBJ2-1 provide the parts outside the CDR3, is EPEVTQTPSHQVTQMGQEVILRCVPISNHLYFYWYRQILGQKVEFLVSFYNNEISEKSEIFDDQFSVERPDGSNFTLKIRSTKLEDSAMYFCASRDIGDEQFFGPGTRLTVL.

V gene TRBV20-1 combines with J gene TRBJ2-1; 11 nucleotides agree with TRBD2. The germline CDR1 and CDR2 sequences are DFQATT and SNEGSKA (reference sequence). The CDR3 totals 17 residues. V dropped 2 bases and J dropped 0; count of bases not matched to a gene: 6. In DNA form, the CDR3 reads TGCAGTGCTAGAACTAGCGGGGGAAAAAGCTCCTACAATGAGCAGTTCTTC. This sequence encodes CSARTSGGKSSYNEQFF.

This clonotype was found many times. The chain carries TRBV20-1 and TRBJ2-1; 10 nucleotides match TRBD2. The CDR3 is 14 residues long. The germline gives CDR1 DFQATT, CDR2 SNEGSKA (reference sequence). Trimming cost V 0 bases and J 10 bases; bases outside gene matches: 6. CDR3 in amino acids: CSARELTSGTEQFF. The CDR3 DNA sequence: TGCAGTGCTAGAGAGCTTACTAGCGGGACCGAGCAGTTCTTC.

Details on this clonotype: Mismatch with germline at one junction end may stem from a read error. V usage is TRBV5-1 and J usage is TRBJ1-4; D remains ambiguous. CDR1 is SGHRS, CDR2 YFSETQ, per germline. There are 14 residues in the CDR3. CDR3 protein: CTSSGQAGNEKLFF. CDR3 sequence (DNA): TGCACCAGCAGCGGGCAGGCTGGTAATGAAAAACTGTTTTTT.

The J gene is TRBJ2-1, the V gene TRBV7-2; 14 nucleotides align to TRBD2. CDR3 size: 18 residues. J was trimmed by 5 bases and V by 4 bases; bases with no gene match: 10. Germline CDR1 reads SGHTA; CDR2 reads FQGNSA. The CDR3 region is CASSSTSGRGLSHNEQFF. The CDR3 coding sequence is TGTGCCAGCAGCTCGACTAGCGGGAGGGGGTTATCCCACAATGAGCAGTTCTTC.

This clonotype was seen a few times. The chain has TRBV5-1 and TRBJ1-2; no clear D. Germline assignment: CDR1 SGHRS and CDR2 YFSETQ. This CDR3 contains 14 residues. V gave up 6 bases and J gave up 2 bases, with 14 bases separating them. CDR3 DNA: TGCGCCAGCACACCCTCGCCAGGCAACTATGGCTACACCTTC. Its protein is CASTPSPGNYGYTF.